One and the same sample provided the 12 T cell receptor beta chains below, sequenced in a study of quantifying T cell responses using KT2 cells. Overall study: cDNA was made from DNase-treated RNA using alpha and beta constant primers.

The cDNA 3' end received a ligated oligonucleotide with a UMI. First-round PCR used three to five cycles and beta primers RC1.1 and RC1.2 covering TRBC1 and TRBC2. TCRdb re-derived calls from the UMI-ligation and nested PCR reads in MiXCR, one entry per CDR3 protein. This sample yields approximately 41,000 distinct CDR3 sequences, of which about a sixth are seen a single time; 43% belongs to the top ten. Material for sequencing was PBMCs spiked with cells of the T cell clone KT2. The source of these receptors is a human donor.

The chain recombines TRBV6-2 or TRBV6-3 with TRBJ1-6, with TRBD1 matching 9 bases. V dropped 2 bases and J dropped 9; count of bases not matched to a gene: 11. The CDR3 spans 17 residues. Germline CDR1 reads MNHEY; CDR2 reads SVGEGT. The CDR3 protein is CASSYVPGQGPGSPLHF. The DNA for the CDR3 is TGTGCCAGCAGTTACGTCCCGGGACAGGGACCTGGTTCACCCCTCCACTTT.

This clonotype was counted a few times. The chain uses TRBV4-1 and TRBJ2-3; 10 bases line up with TRBD2. Losses at the gene ends were 3 bases for V and 5 bases for J; bases not matched to a gene: 8. The germline V gene encodes CDR1 MGHRA and CDR2 YSYEKL. CDR3 length: 16 amino acids. CDR3 region: CASSQHSGGVGDTQYF. CDR3 bases: TGCGCCAGCAGCCAGCACAGCGGGGGGGTTGGAGATACGCAGTATTTT.

The chain links TRBV12-3 or TRBV12-4 to TRBJ1-2; 9 bases align to TRBD1. The CDR3 extends over 18 amino acids. V shed 4 bases and J 6 bases; nucleotides not matched to a gene: 18. The CDR3 region is CASSSWGIFDRGSNGYTF. CDR3 sequence (DNA): TGTGCCAGCAGTTCTTGGGGCATATTTGACAGGGGGAGTAATGGCTACACCTTC.

This clonotype was detected only a few times. The chain joins TRBV18 to TRBJ1-5; tentative D call: TRBD1 (5 bases). The CDR3 has 13 residues. With 6 bases removed from V and 4 bases from J, the gap between germline ends came to 10 bases. Germline V gives CDR1 KGHSH, CDR2 LQKENI. The CDR3 region is CASSLTENQPQHF. For the CDR3, the DNA is TGTGCCAGCTCGCTGACAGAAAATCAGCCCCAGCATTTT.

The gene calls are TRBV9 and TRBJ2-7; TRBD2 aligns across 14 bases. V lost 2 bases and J lost 6; bases outside the gene matches: 7. Looked up from germline, CDR1 is SGDLS and CDR2 is YYNGEE. CDR3 size: 16 residues. The CDR3 sequence is CASSVGTSGSSGEQYF. CDR3 DNA: TGTGCCAGCAGCGTGGGGACTAGCGGGAGTTCAGGCGAGCAGTACTTC.

This clonotype was seen a handful of times. This chain uses TRBV29-1 with TRBJ2-6; 12 bases are a match to TRBD2. V lost 7 bases and J lost 0; bases outside the gene matches: 1. Germline V CDR1 and CDR2: SQVTM, ANQGSEA. The CDR3 length is 15 residues. The CDR3 DNA follows: TGCAGCGCTAGCGGGGGGGCCTCTGGGGCCAACGTCCTGACTTTC. This gives the protein CSASGGASGANVLTF.

This chain links TRBV7-9 with TRBJ2-5; TRBD2 matches at 15 bases. The CDR3 is made up of 16 amino acids. Germline loops: CDR1 SEHNR, CDR2 FQNEAQ (reference sequence). The J segment lost 5 bases and the V segment lost 4 bases, leaving 5 bases of the junction unmatched. This chain's CDR3 is CASSSGTSGRSETQYF. CDR3 in DNA: TGTGCCAGCAGCTCGGGGACTAGCGGGAGGTCGGAGACCCAGTACTTC.

J is TRBJ2-3 and V is TRBV12-3 or TRBV12-4; 10 bases line up with TRBD2. The CDR3 has 15 amino acids. V trimming: 2 bases; J trimming: 1 base; junction bases outside the gene matches: 0. The CDR3 protein is CASSLTSGGTDTQYF. In DNA, the CDR3 is TGTGCCAGCAGTTTAACTAGCGGGGGCACAGATACGCAGTATTTT.

V and J are TRBV3-1 and TRBJ1-1; possibly TRBD1 for D (6 bases). V lost 1 base, J lost 0 bases, and 12 bases lay in between. CDR3 size: 16 residues. Germline-derived CDR1 and CDR2 are LGHDT and YNNKEL (reference sequence). CDR3 DNA: TGTGCCAGCAGCCAAGGCTGGACAGAGATGAACACTGAAGCTTTCTTT. Its protein is CASSQGWTEMNTEAFF.

The rearrangement links TRBV3-1 to TRBJ2-3; D may be TRBD2 (6 bases). Germline V gene data show CDR1 as LGHDT and CDR2 as YNNKEL (reference sequence). The CDR3 is made up of 14 amino acids. Trimming took 4 bases from V and 7 from J, leaving 15 bases between them. CDR3: CASSLISAGNTQYF. The CDR3 coding sequence is TGTGCCAGCAGCCTGATTTCGGCGGGGAATACGCAGTATTTT.

The CDR3 here is CASSPPGRENEQFF. CDR3 coding DNA: TGTGCCAGCAGTCCCCCCGGCCGGGAAAATGAGCAGTTCTTC. This sequence joins TRBV12-3 or TRBV12-4 and TRBJ2-1; a possible D gene is TRBD2 (5 bases). The germline V and J ends were trimmed by 5 bases and 7 bases, with 15 bases remaining between them. This CDR3 is 14 amino acids long.

This clonotype was seen only a few times. The rearrangement joins TRBV4-1 to TRBJ1-1; D gene unclear. The CDR3 runs to 14 residues. Germline lookup yields CDR1 MGHRA and CDR2 YSYEKL. The germline V and J ends were trimmed by 6 bases and 1 base, with 12 bases remaining between them. The CDR3 sequence is CASRAPSQNTEAFF. Here the CDR3 DNA reads TGCGCCAGCAGAGCGCCCTCCCAGAACACTGAAGCTTTCTTT.